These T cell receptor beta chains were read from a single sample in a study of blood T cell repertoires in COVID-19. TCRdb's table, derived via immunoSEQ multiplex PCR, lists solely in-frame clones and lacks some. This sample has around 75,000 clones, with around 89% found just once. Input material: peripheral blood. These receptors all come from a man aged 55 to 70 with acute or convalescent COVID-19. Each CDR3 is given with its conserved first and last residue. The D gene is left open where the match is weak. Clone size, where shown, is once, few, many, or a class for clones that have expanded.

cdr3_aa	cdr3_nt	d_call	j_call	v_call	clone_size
CAISPRGPTEAFF	TGTGCCATCAGTCCCAGGGGTCCCACTGAAGCTTTCTTT	-	TRBJ1-1	TRBV10-3	-
CASSYEETQYF	TGTGCCAGCAGTTATGAGGAGACCCAGTACTTC	-	TRBJ2-5	TRBV6-5	-
CASKGTFYEQYF	TGTGCCAGCAAGGGGACATTCTACGAGCAGTACTTC	-	TRBJ2-7	TRBV6-5	-
CASSLFVAYEQYF	TGTGCCAGCAGTTTATTTGTAGCCTACGAGCAGTACTTC	-	TRBJ2-7	TRBV12-3/TRBV12-4	-
CASSLLQGRTEAFF	TGTGCCAGCAGCTTATTACAGGGCCGCACTGAAGCTTTCTTT	-	TRBJ1-1	TRBV5-8	-
CASSLDGLAGALLGTQYF	TGCGCCAGCAGCTTGGATGGACTAGCGGGAGCCTTATTAGGAACGCAGTATTTT	TRBD2	TRBJ2-3	TRBV5-1	-
CASSRDRGFDNSPLHF	TGTGCCAGCAGCCGTGACAGGGGATTTGATAATTCACCCCTCCACTTT	TRBD1	TRBJ1-6	TRBV7-8	-
CASWATIPYEQYF	TGTGCCAGCTGGGCGACCATTCCCTACGAGCAGTACTTC	-	TRBJ2-7	TRBV27	-
CASSFSPGELFF	TGTGCCAGCAGCTTCAGTCCCGGGGAGCTGTTTTTT	-	TRBJ2-2	TRBV7-9	-
CASSEYRDYGYTF	TGTGCCAGCAGTGAATACAGGGACTATGGCTACACCTTC	-	TRBJ1-2	TRBV25-1	-
CASSESTGDNEQFF	TGCGCCAGCAGTGAGTCCACAGGGGACAATGAGCAGTTCTTC	TRBD1	TRBJ2-1	TRBV10-1	-
CASSLGGPNSPLHF	TGTGCCAGCAGCTTAGGAGGCCCGAATTCACCCCTCCACTTT	-	TRBJ1-6	TRBV7-6	-
CASSLSSSGNEQFF	TGTGCCAGCAGCTTGTCGTCTAGCGGCAATGAGCAGTTCTTC	TRBD2	TRBJ2-1	TRBV5-4	-
CASSPPGQGGYGYTF	TGTGCCAGCAGCCCACCGGGACAGGGAGGATATGGCTACACCTTC	TRBD1	TRBJ1-2	TRBV7-9	-
CASSVLASGNTIYF	TGTGCCAGCAGCGTCCTAGCCTCTGGAAACACCATATATTTT	-	TRBJ1-3	TRBV28	-
CASSQGRLAAIQETQYF	TGTGCCAGCAGCCAGGGGAGACTAGCGGCAATCCAAGAGACCCAGTACTTC	TRBD2	TRBJ2-5	TRBV3-1/TRBV3-2	-
CASSLWDKKEAFF	TGTGCCAGCAGTTTATGGGACAAAAAAGAAGCTTTCTTT	-	TRBJ1-1	TRBV28	once
CASSPDREETQYF	TGTGCCAGTAGTCCCGACAGAGAAGAGACCCAGTACTTC	-	TRBJ2-5	TRBV19	-
CASSDFYSNQPQHF	TGTGCCAGCAGTGACTTCTATAGCAATCAGCCCCAGCATTTT	-	TRBJ1-5	TRBV3-1/TRBV3-2	-
CASSPLAGFNQPQHF	TGTGCCAGCAGCCCCCTCGCGGGGTTCAATCAGCCCCAGCATTTT	-	TRBJ1-5	TRBV7-8	-
CSGQGRAGNTIYF	TGCAGCGGTCAGGGGAGGGCTGGAAACACCATATATTTT	-	TRBJ1-3	TRBV29-1	-
CASTLDRAGNTIYF	TGTGCCAGCACACTGGACAGAGCTGGAAACACCATATATTTT	-	TRBJ1-3	TRBV2	-
CASRERASYNEQFF	TGTGCCAGCCGGGAGAGGGCTTCCTACAATGAGCAGTTCTTC	-	TRBJ2-1	TRBV27	-
CASSRSNYGYTF	TGTGCCAGCAGTCGGAGTAACTATGGCTACACCTTC	-	TRBJ1-2	TRBV6-5	-
CASSLDRDGRGYTF	TGTGCCAGCAGCTTGGACAGGGATGGTCGTGGCTACACCTTC	-	TRBJ1-2	TRBV5-4	-
CASSPGTADQPQHF	TGTGCCAGCTCACCCGGGACAGCAGATCAGCCCCAGCATTTT	TRBD1	TRBJ1-5	TRBV18	-
CASSLAGLAGGEWKDTQYF	TGCGCCAGCAGCTTGGCCGGTCTAGCGGGGGGAGAATGGAAAGATACGCAGTATTTT	TRBD2	TRBJ2-3	TRBV5-1	-
CASSFGTVYGYTF	TGTGCCAGCAGTTTTGGGACAGTCTATGGCTACACCTTC	TRBD1	TRBJ1-2	TRBV7-9	-
CASSREAGTNTGELFF	TGTGCCAGCAGCAGAGAAGCGGGGACGAACACCGGGGAGCTGTTTTTT	TRBD2	TRBJ2-2	TRBV11-1	-
CASSLSLGTGYNEQFF	TGTGCCAGCAGCTTATCACTTGGAACCGGGTACAATGAGCAGTTCTTC	-	TRBJ2-1	TRBV7-3	-
CASSEVGLGGETQYF	TGTGCCAGCAGTGAAGTAGGTTTAGGAGGAGAGACCCAGTACTTC	-	TRBJ2-5	TRBV6-1	-
CASSSRQGAGNGYTF	TGTGCCAGCAGTTCCCGACAGGGGGCAGGTAATGGCTACACCTTC	TRBD1	TRBJ1-2	TRBV6-5	-
CASSEAGTDYGYTF	TGTGCCAGCAGTGAAGCGGGGACAGACTATGGCTACACCTTC	TRBD1	TRBJ1-2	TRBV6-1	-
CASSRPSPGELFF	TGTGCCAGCAGCCGGCCTAGTCCCGGGGAGCTGTTTTTT	-	TRBJ2-2	TRBV7-9	-
CSASLSGRGIKNEQFF	TGCAGTGCTAGTTTGAGCGGGAGAGGAATAAAGAATGAGCAGTTCTTC	TRBD2	TRBJ2-1	TRBV20-1	-
CASSGTGRSRQRNTGELFF	TGTGCCAGCAGCGGTACAGGGAGATCGAGGCAACGGAACACCGGGGAGCTGTTTTTT	-	TRBJ2-2	TRBV9	-
CASSLGLGSGNTIYF	TGCGCCAGCAGCTTGGGACTTGGATCTGGAAACACCATATATTTT	-	TRBJ1-3	TRBV5-1	-
CASSLGTVNEKLFF	TGTGCCAGCAGCTTGGGGACAGTGAATGAAAAACTGTTTTTT	-	TRBJ1-4	TRBV5-6	-
CASSPSDRVGTEAFF	TGTGCCAGCAGTCCTTCCGACAGGGTAGGAACTGAAGCTTTCTTT	TRBD1	TRBJ1-1	TRBV25-1	-
CASSRLRGVGNQPQHF	TGTGCCAGCAGCAGGCTGCGGGGGGTGGGCAATCAGCCCCAGCATTTT	-	TRBJ1-5	TRBV21-1	-
CASSFNPDRGETQYF	TGTGCCAGCAGCTTCAACCCGGACAGGGGAGAGACCCAGTACTTC	TRBD1	TRBJ2-5	TRBV11-1	few
CSVEWTGGIGYTF	TGCAGCGTTGAATGGACAGGGGGAATTGGCTACACCTTC	TRBD1	TRBJ1-2	TRBV29-1	-
CASSLGGHRGNTIYF	TGTGCCAGCAGCTTGGGGGGGCATCGGGGAAACACCATATATTTT	-	TRBJ1-3	TRBV11-2	-
CATSRDQSSEQYF	TGTGCCACCAGCAGAGATCAGTCGTCCGAGCAGTACTTC	-	TRBJ2-7	TRBV15	-
CASRAPGLAGPNEQFF	TGCGCCAGCAGAGCCCCGGGACTAGCGGGGCCCAATGAGCAGTTCTTC	TRBD2	TRBJ2-1	TRBV10-2	-
CATSDPATGGENQPQHF	TGTGCCACCAGTGACCCTGCGACAGGGGGTGAGAATCAGCCCCAGCATTTT	TRBD1	TRBJ1-5	TRBV24-1	-
CATDNRLGSSEKLFF	TGTGCCACCGATAATCGACTAGGGTCCAGCGAAAAACTGTTTTTT	-	TRBJ1-4	TRBV15	-
CASSLVPGLVSYEQYF	TGCGCCAGCAGCTTGGTACCGGGACTAGTTTCCTACGAGCAGTACTTC	TRBD2	TRBJ2-7	TRBV5-1	once
CSVVVGGGSYEQYF	TGCAGCGTTGTGGTGGGAGGAGGCTCCTACGAGCAGTACTTC	-	TRBJ2-7	TRBV29-1	-
CASSSYRLLQGGHGYTF	TGTGCCAGCAGCTCATATCGACTACTCCAGGGAGGGCATGGCTACACCTTC	-	TRBJ1-2	TRBV3-1/TRBV3-2	-
CARSLELAGVAGPETQYF	TGTGCCAGAAGCTTGGAACTAGCGGGAGTTGCTGGGCCAGAGACCCAGTACTTC	TRBD2	TRBJ2-5	TRBV5-3	-
CASSLYTDGYTF	TGCGCCAGCAGCTTATACACCGATGGCTACACCTTC	-	TRBJ1-2	TRBV5-1	-
CASSMGLQETQYF	TGCGCCAGCAGCATGGGACTTCAAGAGACCCAGTACTTC	-	TRBJ2-5	TRBV5-1	-
CASSPDRQNTEAFF	TGTGCCAGCTCACCAGACAGACAAAACACTGAAGCTTTCTTT	-	TRBJ1-1	TRBV18	-
CAWTKIGRAAGELFF	TGTGCCTGGACAAAAATCGGCAGGGCGGCCGGGGAGCTGTTTTTT	-	TRBJ2-2	TRBV30	once
CASSQDYGREKLFF	TGTGCCAGCAGCCAAGATTATGGGAGGGAAAAACTGTTTTTT	-	TRBJ1-4	TRBV4-2	-
CASRPTSGGEETQYF	TGTGCCAGTAGACCGACTAGCGGGGGGGAAGAGACCCAGTACTTC	TRBD2	TRBJ2-5	TRBV19	-